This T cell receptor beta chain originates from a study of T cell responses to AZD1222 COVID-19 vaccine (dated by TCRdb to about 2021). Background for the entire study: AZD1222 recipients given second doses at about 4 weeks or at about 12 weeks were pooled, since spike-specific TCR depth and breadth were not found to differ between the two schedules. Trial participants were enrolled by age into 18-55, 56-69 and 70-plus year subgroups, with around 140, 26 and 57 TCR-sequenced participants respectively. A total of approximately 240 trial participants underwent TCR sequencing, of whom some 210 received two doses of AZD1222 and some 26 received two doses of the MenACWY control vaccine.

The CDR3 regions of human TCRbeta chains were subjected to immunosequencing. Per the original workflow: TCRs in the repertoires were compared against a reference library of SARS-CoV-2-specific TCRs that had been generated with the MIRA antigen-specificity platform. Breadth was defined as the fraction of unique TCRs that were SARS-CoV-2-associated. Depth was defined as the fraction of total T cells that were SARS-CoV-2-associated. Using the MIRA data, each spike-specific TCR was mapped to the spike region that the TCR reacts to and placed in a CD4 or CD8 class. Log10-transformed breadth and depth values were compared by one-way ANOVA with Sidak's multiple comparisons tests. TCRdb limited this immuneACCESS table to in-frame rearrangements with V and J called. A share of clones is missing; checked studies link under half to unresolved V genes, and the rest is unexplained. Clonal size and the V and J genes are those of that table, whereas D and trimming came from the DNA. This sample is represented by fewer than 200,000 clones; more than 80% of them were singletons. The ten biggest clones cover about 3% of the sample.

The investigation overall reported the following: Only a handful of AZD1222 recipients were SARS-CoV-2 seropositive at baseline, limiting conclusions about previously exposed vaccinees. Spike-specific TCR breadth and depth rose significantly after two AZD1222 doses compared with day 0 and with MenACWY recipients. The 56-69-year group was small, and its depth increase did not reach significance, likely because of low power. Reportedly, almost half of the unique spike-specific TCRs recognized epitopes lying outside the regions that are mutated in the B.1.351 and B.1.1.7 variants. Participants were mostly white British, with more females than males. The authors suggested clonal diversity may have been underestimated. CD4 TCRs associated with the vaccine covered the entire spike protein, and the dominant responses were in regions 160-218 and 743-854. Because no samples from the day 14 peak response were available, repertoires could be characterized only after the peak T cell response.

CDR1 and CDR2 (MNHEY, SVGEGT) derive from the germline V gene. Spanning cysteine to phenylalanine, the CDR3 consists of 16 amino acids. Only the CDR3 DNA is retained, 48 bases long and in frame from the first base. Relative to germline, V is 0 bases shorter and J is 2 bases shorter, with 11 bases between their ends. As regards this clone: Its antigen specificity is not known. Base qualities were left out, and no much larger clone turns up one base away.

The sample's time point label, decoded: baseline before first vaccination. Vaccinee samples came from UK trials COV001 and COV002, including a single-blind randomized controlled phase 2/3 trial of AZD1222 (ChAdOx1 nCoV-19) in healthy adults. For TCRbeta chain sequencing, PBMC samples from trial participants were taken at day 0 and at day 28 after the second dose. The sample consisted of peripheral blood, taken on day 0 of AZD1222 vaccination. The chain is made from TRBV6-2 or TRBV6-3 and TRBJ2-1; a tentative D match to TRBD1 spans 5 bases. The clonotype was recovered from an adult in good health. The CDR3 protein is CASSYSKQTAYNEQFF. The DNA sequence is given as TGTGCCAGCAGTTACTCCAAACAGACAGCCTACAATGAGCAGTTCTTC.